One sample yielded the 3 T cell receptor beta chains listed below, sequenced in a study of T cell responses to AZD1222 COVID-19 vaccine. Clones were read by immunoSEQ multiplex PCR, and TCRdb kept only the in-frame ones, dropping some. The data hold roughly 100,000 clones, with nearly 90% observed a single time. Sequences were derived from peripheral blood, sampled 28 days after the second AZD1222 dose. The receptor source for this set is an adult who received the AZD1222 COVID-19 vaccine.

The V gene is TRBV24-1, the J gene TRBJ2-7; no definite D call. The CDR3 is 13 amino acids. V lost 3 bases, J lost 3 bases, and 8 bases lay in between. Germline V CDR1 and CDR2: KGHDR, SFDVKD. CDR3 coding DNA: TGTGCCACCAGTGATGGTAGTGTCTACGAGCAGTACTTC. Protein sequence: CATSDGSVYEQYF.

J is TRBJ2-1 and V is TRBV27; 9 nucleotides match TRBD2. Germline V gene lookup returns CDR1 MNHEY and CDR2 SMNVEV (reference sequence). The ends lost 6 bases at V and 7 bases at J; junction bases unmatched: 19. This CDR3 has 18 residues. Here the CDR3 reads CASSQARTSDPRRNEQFF. The DNA for the CDR3 is TGTGCCAGCAGCCAGGCCCGGACTAGCGACCCGCGGAGAAATGAGCAGTTCTTC.

V and J are TRBV28 and TRBJ2-1; D gene uncertain. CDR1 and CDR2 (germline): MDHEN, SYDVKM. This CDR3 contains 14 residues. V shed 6 bases and J shed 0 bases, with 9 bases lying between them. CDR3 DNA sequence: TGTGCCAGCAGCTACTGGCTCTCCTACAATGAGCAGTTCTTC. It encodes CASSYWLSYNEQFF.